This T cell receptor (beta chain) was observed in a study of blood T cell repertoires in COVID-19. Source study methods: Reference gene primer amplification gave nucleated cell count estimates. Using immunoSEQ multiplex PCR, the repertoire was profiled, and TCRdb retains in-frame clones only, with some absent. Clonal size and the V and J genes are those of that table, whereas D and trimming came from the DNA. There are tens of thousands of clones in the sample; 80% to 90% occur only once, and approximately 4.3% lies in the top ten. Only a few counts were recorded for this clone. Trimming removed 0 bases from V and 7 bases from J, with 14 bases in between. Germline values: CDR1 SGHRS, CDR2 YFSETQ. The CDR3 has 14 amino acids.

This rearrangement joins TRBV5-1 to TRBJ2-7, with D maybe TRBD2 (5 bases). The specimen was peripheral blood. This receptor was obtained from a human donor in a cohort sampled during active COVID-19. CDR3 loop: CASSLDLGTGEQYF. The CDR3 DNA sequence: TGCGCCAGCAGCTTGGATCTGGGAACGGGGGAGCAGTACTTC.